This TCR beta chain was captured by sequencing in a study of cytotoxic CD8 clonotypes in ibrutinib-treated CLL. Study-wide findings and caveats: Few clonotypes were public, and these shrank or held steady under treatment.

Points on this clone: Its cognate antigen is unknown.

Germline values: CDR1 KGHSH, CDR2 LQKENI. Trimming pared 3 bases from V and 1 base from J, leaving 13 bases between. CDR3 length equals 15 residues. Some clones are missing from TCRdb's copy, which holds only in-frame ones; the method was immunoSEQ multiplex PCR. The sample contains about 80,000 clones, around 79% of which appear only once. The V and J genes are TRBV18 and TRBJ2-7, with D unclear. The TCR was taken from a human donor with chronic lymphocytic leukemia. The sample consisted of PBMCs, taken after 12 months of ibrutinib treatment. The chain's CDR3 is CASSPDSYISYEQYF. CDR3 nucleotide sequence: TGTGCCAGCTCACCCGACTCGTACATTTCCTACGAGCAGTACTTC.